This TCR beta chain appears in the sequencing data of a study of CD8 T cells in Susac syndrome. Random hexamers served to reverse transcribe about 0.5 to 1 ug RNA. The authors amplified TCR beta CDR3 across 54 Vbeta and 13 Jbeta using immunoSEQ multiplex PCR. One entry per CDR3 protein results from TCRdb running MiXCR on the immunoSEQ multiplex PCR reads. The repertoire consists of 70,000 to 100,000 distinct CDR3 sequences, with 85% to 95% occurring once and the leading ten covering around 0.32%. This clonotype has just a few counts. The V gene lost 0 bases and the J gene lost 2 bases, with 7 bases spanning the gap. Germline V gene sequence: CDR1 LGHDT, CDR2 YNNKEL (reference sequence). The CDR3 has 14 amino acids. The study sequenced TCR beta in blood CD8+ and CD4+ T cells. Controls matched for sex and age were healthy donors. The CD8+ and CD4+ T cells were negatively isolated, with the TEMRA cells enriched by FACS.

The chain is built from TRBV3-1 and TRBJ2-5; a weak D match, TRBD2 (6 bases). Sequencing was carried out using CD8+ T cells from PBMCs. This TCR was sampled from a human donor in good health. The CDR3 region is CASSQEGGQETQYF. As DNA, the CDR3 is TGTGCCAGCAGCCAAGAGGGGGGACAAGAGACCCAGTACTTC.